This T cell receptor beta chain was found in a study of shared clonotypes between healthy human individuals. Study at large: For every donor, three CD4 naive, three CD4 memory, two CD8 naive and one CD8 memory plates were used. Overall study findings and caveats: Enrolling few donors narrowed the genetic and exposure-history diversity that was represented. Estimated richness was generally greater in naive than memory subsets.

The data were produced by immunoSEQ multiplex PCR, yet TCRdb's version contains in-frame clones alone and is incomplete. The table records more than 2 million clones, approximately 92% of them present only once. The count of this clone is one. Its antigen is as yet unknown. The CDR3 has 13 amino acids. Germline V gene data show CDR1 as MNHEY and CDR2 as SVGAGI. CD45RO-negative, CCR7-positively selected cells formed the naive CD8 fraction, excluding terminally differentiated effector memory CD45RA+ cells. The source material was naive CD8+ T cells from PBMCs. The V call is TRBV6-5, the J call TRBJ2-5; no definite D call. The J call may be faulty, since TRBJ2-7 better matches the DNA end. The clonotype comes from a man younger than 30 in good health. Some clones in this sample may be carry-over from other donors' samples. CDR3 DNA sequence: TGTGCCAGCAGTTACTCGTCCAGCTACGAGCAGTACTTC. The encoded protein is CASSYSSSYEQYF.